The rows below give T cell receptor beta chains drawn from one sample of a study of T cell responses to AZD1222 COVID-19 vaccine. The method was immunoSEQ multiplex PCR; TCRdb's version includes in-frame clones alone and lacks a portion of them. The sample shows 130,000 or so clones, 85% to 95% of them seen only once. The sample here was peripheral blood, taken on day 0 of AZD1222 vaccination. The receptors here all came from an adult in good health. The CDR3 runs from the conserved cysteine through the conserved F or W. A D gene is named only where the DNA matches it firmly. Part of the rows lack a size; the others show once, few, many or a class for expanded clones.

d_call	v_call	j_call	clone_size	cdr3_aa	cdr3_nt
TRBD2	TRBV2	TRBJ2-7	NA	CASTEDTSGRYEQYF	TGTGCCAGCACTGAAGACACTAGCGGGAGGTACGAGCAGTACTTC
NA	TRBV5-5	TRBJ2-7	NA	CASSLEAVSYEQYF	TGTGCCAGCAGCTTGGAGGCAGTCTCCTACGAGCAGTACTTC
TRBD1	TRBV2	TRBJ1-1	NA	CASRPTTGSEF	TGTGCCAGCAGGCCTACGACAGGGTCGGAGTTT
TRBD1	TRBV6-5	TRBJ1-1	few	CASIISGGGVEAFF	TGTGCCAGCATTATTTCGGGAGGGGGCGTAGAAGCTTTCTTT
TRBD2	TRBV10-3	TRBJ2-7	NA	CAIKALAGELTYEQYF	TGTGCCATCAAGGCTCTAGCGGGAGAACTAACCTACGAGCAGTACTTC
NA	TRBV3-1/TRBV3-2	TRBJ1-5	NA	CASSQDGGGFWPQHF	TGTGCCAGCAGCCAAGATGGCGGGGGGTTTTGGCCCCAGCATTTT
TRBD1	TRBV7-2	TRBJ1-2	NA	CARGGTARYGYTF	TGTGCCAGGGGAGGGACAGCTAGATATGGCTACACCTTC
TRBD1	TRBV24-1	TRBJ1-4	NA	CATSDKRQGRKLFF	TGTGCCACCAGTGATAAGAGACAGGGGAGAAAACTGTTTTTT
TRBD2	TRBV10-3	TRBJ2-7	once	CAISGTSGSNEQYF	TGTGCCATCAGTGGGACTAGCGGGAGTAACGAGCAGTACTTC
TRBD1	TRBV6-5	TRBJ2-7	NA	CASSYNDRGGYEQYF	TGTGCCAGCAGTTACAACGACAGGGGCGGTTACGAGCAGTACTTC
TRBD1	TRBV5-1	TRBJ1-1	NA	CASSRQGDGRNTEAFF	TGCGCCAGCAGCAGACAGGGTGATGGGAGGAACACTGAAGCTTTCTTT
NA	TRBV5-1	TRBJ2-2	NA	CASSSGRGWTGELFF	TGCGCCAGCAGCTCGGGCAGGGGCTGGACCGGGGAGCTGTTTTTT
TRBD2	TRBV30	TRBJ2-1	few	CAWTRSGSSYNEQFF	TGTGCCTGGACTCGTAGCGGGTCCAGCTACAATGAGCAGTTCTTC
NA	TRBV9	TRBJ1-4	NA	CASSPAGGNRWIEKLFF	TGTGCCAGCAGCCCCGCAGGAGGAAATCGGTGGATTGAAAAACTGTTTTTT
NA	TRBV10-2	TRBJ2-3	NA	CASGTSLDTQYF	TGCGCCAGCGGGACCTCTCTCGATACGCAGTATTTT
NA	TRBV30	TRBJ2-7	NA	CAWSLGLSYEQYF	TGTGCCTGGAGCCTAGGGTTGTCCTACGAGCAGTACTTC
NA	TRBV11-3	TRBJ2-5	NA	CASSPRWGETQYF	TGTGCCAGCAGCCCCCGGTGGGGAGAGACCCAGTACTTC
NA	TRBV18	TRBJ1-6	NA	CASSPPPSPLHF	TGTGCCAGCTCACCCCCCCCGTCACCCCTCCACTTT
NA	TRBV11-2	TRBJ1-4	NA	CASSLTKEKLFF	TGTGCCAGCAGCTTGACGAAAGAAAAACTGTTTTTT
TRBD1	TRBV7-8	TRBJ2-1	once	CASSSTGGFDEQFF	TGTGCCAGCAGCTCGACAGGGGGCTTCGATGAGCAGTTCTTC
NA	TRBV30	TRBJ1-2	NA	CAWTRVPYGYTF	TGTGCCTGGACGAGGGTCCCCTATGGCTACACCTTC
NA	TRBV7-9	TRBJ1-1	NA	CASSLPGLSNTEAFF	TGTGCCAGCAGCTTACCGGGACTCTCGAACACTGAAGCTTTCTTT
NA	TRBV6-2/TRBV6-3	TRBJ2-1	NA	CASSLLKISYNEQFF	TGTGCCAGCAGTTTGTTAAAGATCTCCTACAATGAGCAGTTCTTC
NA	TRBV5-1	TRBJ2-1	NA	CASSLVGDPSYNEQFF	TGCGCCAGCAGCTTGGTGGGGGACCCCTCCTACAATGAGCAGTTCTTC
NA	TRBV7-9	TRBJ1-1	NA	CASSLGGRSTEAFF	TGTGCCAGCAGCTTAGGGGGCAGGTCCACTGAAGCTTTCTTT
NA	TRBV19	TRBJ1-2	once	CASKERLGYGYTF	TGTGCCAGTAAGGAGAGATTGGGCTATGGCTACACCTTC
NA	TRBV3-1/TRBV3-2	TRBJ2-4	NA	CASSPDGTLAKNIQYF	TGTGCCAGCAGCCCCGACGGGACTCTAGCCAAAAACATTCAGTACTTC
NA	TRBV7-8	TRBJ2-7	NA	CASSSTRTLYEQYF	TGTGCCAGCAGCTCTACGCGCACGCTCTACGAGCAGTACTTC
NA	TRBV19	TRBJ2-5	NA	CASSTLGALQETQYF	TGTGCCAGTAGTACCTTAGGGGCCCTACAAGAGACCCAGTACTTC
NA	TRBV2	TRBJ2-7	NA	CANRDFSYEQYF	TGTGCCAACCGGGACTTCTCCTACGAGCAGTACTTC
TRBD1	TRBV6-5	TRBJ1-5	NA	CASRQGNSGQPQHF	TGTGCCAGCAGACAGGGGAATAGTGGTCAGCCCCAGCATTTT
TRBD1	TRBV27	TRBJ1-1	once	CASSFLDRPEAFF	TGTGCCAGCAGTTTCTTGGACAGGCCTGAAGCTTTCTTT
NA	TRBV27	TRBJ2-1	once	CASKPGAGYSYNEQFF	TGTGCCAGCAAACCAGGGGCGGGATATTCCTACAATGAGCAGTTCTTC
NA	TRBV7-2	TRBJ1-1	NA	CASSLDRSAEAFF	TGTGCCAGCAGCTTAGACAGGTCAGCTGAAGCTTTCTTT
TRBD2	TRBV5-5	TRBJ2-2	NA	CASSLALGLEDTGELFF	TGTGCCAGCAGCTTGGCGTTGGGACTAGAGGACACCGGGGAGCTGTTTTTT
NA	TRBV4-1	TRBJ2-1	NA	CASSQRIYNEQFF	TGCGCCAGCAGCCAACGGATTTACAATGAGCAGTTCTTC